The present entry profiles one T cell receptor beta chain with its context. This clone has just a few counts. Its specific antigen is unknown. One base away there is no much larger clone; base qualities are not given. These data belong to a study of blood T cell repertoires in COVID-19 (dated by TCRdb to 2018 to 2020). In the study overall: Samples covering the acute and convalescent phases of COVID-19 were provided by collaborators in the United States, Italy and Spain. Where HLA class I and class II types were available, the types were taken from metadata supplied by the sample provider, not from assay-based typing. The prospective study material was composed of cDNA or gDNA derived from T cells, B-cell-depleted T cells, or PBMCs. Samples were obtained from the ongoing ImmuneRACE study (first 160 participants) and from 1,254 subjects provided by 6 global collaborators. A freely available public database, intended as a resource for researchers studying the immune response to SARS-CoV-2, is where the repertoires were released. The sample metadata nearly always contained a de-identified subject ID, COVID-19 status, age in years and sex. The dataset comprised deeply sampled blood TCRbeta repertoires from subjects exposed to, actively infected with, or recovered from COVID-19.

Including cysteine and phenylalanine, the CDR3 has 17 amino acids. Left in the record is the CDR3 DNA by itself, 51 bases read in frame from the first base. CDR1 SGHVS and CDR2 FQNEAQ are derived from the germline V gene. V is trimmed back by 4 bases and J by 4 bases, and the junction contains 14 bases that no gene match accounts for. In the prospective study, participants were roughly 18 to 100 years old, resided in 24 geographic areas of the United States, and were enrolled through a virtual design. In the prospective study, participants were assigned to cohorts based on the clinical history participants reported in a screening survey and a study questionnaire. Each participant in the prospective study had whole blood, serum and a nasopharyngeal or oropharyngeal swab collected by mobile phlebotomists. Over a roughly two-month period, participants in the prospective study had the option of providing additional blood draws and questionnaires. Blood samples from the prospective study were shipped frozen or at room temperature prior to DNA extraction.

What the study reported, not specific to this receptor: How much clinical and demographic metadata was included differed by source and by participant, and the metadata was provided uncurated.

The immunoSEQ Assay, a bias-controlled multiplex PCR, was used to amplify TCRbeta CDR3 regions from genomic DNA. The authors' pipeline ran thus. The number of nucleated cells in each sample was estimated from the amplification of reference gene primers within the assay. Sequence reads were collapsed and filtered to measure the absolute abundance of every unique TCRbeta CDR3 rearrangement. For each sample, productive Simpson clonality was calculated by taking the square root of Simpson's diversity index across productive rearrangements. In its TCRdb copy, this immuneACCESS table keeps in-frame sequences only and misses some clones. Where compared with another copy, unresolved V genes explain less than half of these, and the others have no known cause. V, J and clone size are taken as reported in that table, and D and trimming were inferred from the DNA itself. The sample table lists a few hundred thousand clones, approximately 86% of them with a count of one. The ten top clones hold 3% to 4% of the sample.

The chain is made from TRBV7-8 and TRBJ2-7, with 9 central nucleotides matching TRBD2. This receptor was identified in a woman between 35 and 50 years old with acute COVID-19. Sequenced sample: PBMCs or T cells enriched from blood (not recorded which). The bases read TGTGCCAGCAGCTCGATACCAGATAGCGGGAGTTCTTACGAGCAGTACTTC. The resulting protein is CASSSIPDSGSSYEQYF.